Described below is a single TCR beta chain sequence and its context. Its antigen remains unidentified. The observed sequence ends 3 residues before the CDR3 terminus, with the missing tail filled in from the germline J gene. The data derive from a study of T cell clonality in common variable immunodeficiency. Notes on the study in general: Reportedly, TCR beta sequences from common variable immunodeficiency showed fewer deletions and N-nucleotide insertions. Links between repertoire features and CVID complications were heterogeneity-limited. CVID subjects shared fewer TCRbeta clones than healthy controls did.

Sequencing was performed with immunoSEQ multiplex PCR; in TCRdb, only in-frame clones are kept and a portion is missing. Recorded for this sample: over 15,000 clones. Patients and controls were mostly of Caucasian heritage. Blood came from CVID subjects not ill and not taking immunomodulatory or immunosuppressive medication. From germline, CDR1 is SGHRS and CDR2 YFSETQ. The CDR3 length is 17 residues. V lost 0 bases, J lost 6 bases, and 6 bases stayed unmatched. This TCR was recovered from a human donor with common variable immunodeficiency. The chain couples TRBV5-1 to TRBJ2-1, with 13 bases fitting TRBD2. Material: peripheral blood mononuclear cells. CDR3 sequence: CASSLDGTSGELNEQFF. CDR3 bases read: TGCGCCAGCAGCTTGGACGGGACTAGCGGGGAACTCAATGAG.